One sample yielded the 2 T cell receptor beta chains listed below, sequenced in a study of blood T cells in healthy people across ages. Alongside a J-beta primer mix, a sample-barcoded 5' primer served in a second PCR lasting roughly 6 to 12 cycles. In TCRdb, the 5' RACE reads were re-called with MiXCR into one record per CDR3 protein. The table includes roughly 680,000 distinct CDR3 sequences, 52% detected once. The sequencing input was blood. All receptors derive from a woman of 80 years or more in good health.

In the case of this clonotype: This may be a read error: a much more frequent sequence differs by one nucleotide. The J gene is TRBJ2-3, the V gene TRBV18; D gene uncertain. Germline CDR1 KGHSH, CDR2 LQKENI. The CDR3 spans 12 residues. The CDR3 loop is CTSSVYADTQYF. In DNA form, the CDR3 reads TGTACCAGCTCCGTCTACGCAGATACGCAGTATTTT.

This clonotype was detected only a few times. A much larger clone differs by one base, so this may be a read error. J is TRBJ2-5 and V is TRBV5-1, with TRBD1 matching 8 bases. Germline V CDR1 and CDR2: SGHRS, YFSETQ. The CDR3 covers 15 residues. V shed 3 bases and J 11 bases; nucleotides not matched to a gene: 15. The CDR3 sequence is CASSSPGQENNEQYF. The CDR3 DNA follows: TGCGCCAGCAGCTCCCCGGGACAGGAGAACAATGAGCAGTACTTC.